A single sample is the source of the 8 T cell receptor beta chains below, sequenced in a study of T cell responses to AZD1222 COVID-19 vaccine. This table comes from immunoSEQ multiplex PCR, and its TCRdb copy is limited to in-frame clones, with some not included. The data show 150,000 to 200,000 clones, about 92% seen once. The sample in question was peripheral blood, obtained 28 days after the second AZD1222 dose. The receptor set was obtained from an adult who received the AZD1222 COVID-19 vaccine.

DNA of the CDR3: TGTGCCAGCAGCTACCGCCCGGGGTCTGGCTACACCTTC. Translation gives CASSYRPGSGYTF. This chain links TRBV7-8 with TRBJ1-2; no reliable D call. Germline V gene lookup returns CDR1 SGHVS and CDR2 FQNEAQ. This CDR3 contains 13 residues. The V gene lost 4 bases and the J gene lost 7 bases, with 13 bases spanning the gap.

The V gene is TRBV7-3, the J gene TRBJ2-5; tentative D call: TRBD2 (6 bases). With 4 bases removed from V and 5 bases from J, the gap between germline ends came to 17 bases. CDR1 is SGHTA and CDR2 is FQGTGA in the germline V gene. CDR3 length equals 15 residues. The CDR3 DNA follows: TGTGCCAGCAGCTCCTCACCACGCCGGGGGGAGACCCAGTACTTC. It codes for CASSSSPRRGETQYF.

The chain carries TRBV5-1 and TRBJ1-2; TRBD1 might be the D (5 bases). This CDR3 spans 14 amino acids. Germline loops: CDR1 SGHRS, CDR2 YFSETQ. V dropped 2 bases and J dropped 2 bases, with 10 bases sitting between them. DNA of the CDR3: TGCGCCAGCAGCTTACAGGATTCGAACTATGGCTACACCTTC. Its translation: CASSLQDSNYGYTF.

The gene calls are TRBV12-2 and TRBJ2-3; no DNA check was done on the table's D call, TRBD1. TRBV12-2 is given as a pseudogene. The CDR3 is 18 residues long. CDR3 coding DNA: TGTGCAAGTCGCTTAGATCGCAGGGACAGGGGGCCCACAGATACGCAGTATTTT. It translates to CASRLDRRDRGPTDTQYF.

The chain joins TRBV6-5 to TRBJ2-1; TRBD2 agrees at 7 bases. The V segment lost 8 bases and the J segment 0 bases; nucleotides outside the gene matches: 4. This CDR3 comprises 14 residues. CDR1 is MNHEY and CDR2 is SVGAGI in the germline V gene. The CDR3 DNA reads as TGTGCCAGCTTAGGCGGGAGCTCCTACAATGAGCAGTTCTTC. Residues: CASLGGSSYNEQFF.

The V gene is TRBV11-2, the J gene TRBJ2-7; D is uncertain. Germline V CDR1 and CDR2: SGHAT, FQNNGV. The CDR3 is 15 residues long. Trimming shortened V by 0 bases and J by 6 bases, and 15 bases separated the two germline ends. Written as DNA, the CDR3 is TGTGCCAGCAGCTTAGAGCCGGCTTTGCTAGGCGAGCAGTACTTC. This encodes CASSLEPALLGEQYF.

The chain uses TRBV15 and TRBJ1-5; 7 bases agree with TRBD1. The germline V gene encodes CDR1 LNHNV and CDR2 YYDKDF (reference sequence). V was clipped by 3 bases and J by 3 bases; unmatched bases: 2. This CDR3 has 14 amino acids. The CDR3 region has the DNA TGTGCCACCAGCAGGGGACAGTTCAATCAGCCCCAGCATTTT. Its translation is CATSRGQFNQPQHF.

This chain connects TRBV6-5 to TRBJ2-7; D may correspond to TRBD1 or TRBD2 (7 bases each). The V end was cut by 10 bases, the J end by 5 bases, with 21 bases between. CDR3 length equals 14 residues. Germline V gene data show CDR1 as MNHEY and CDR2 as SVGAGI. The CDR3 nucleotides read TGTGCCACCCTCGGGGGGACAGTCGACGACGAGCAGTACTTC. The encoded protein is CATLGGTVDDEQYF.